This T cell receptor (beta chain) was recovered during a study of CD8 T cells in Susac syndrome. FACS enriched CD8+ TEMRA cells, while bulk CD8+ and CD4+ were negatively isolated. RNA in amounts of about 0.5 to 1 ug was reverse transcribed with random hexamers. Each CDR3 protein is one row after TCRdb ran MiXCR on the immunoSEQ multiplex PCR reads. The table shows 150,000 to 200,000 distinct CDR3 sequences, with approximately 93% occurring only once. The ends were cut back, 2 bases at V and 1 base at J, with 5 bases in the middle. Germline CDR1 reads MNHEY; CDR2 reads SVGEGT. This CDR3 has 13 amino acids.

The source material was CD4+ T cells from PBMCs. The origin of this receptor is a human donor with multiple sclerosis. The gene calls are TRBV6-2 or TRBV6-3 and TRBJ1-1; D uncertain. CDR3 in amino acids: CASSYEENTEAFF. The CDR3 nucleotides are TGTGCCAGCAGTTACGAGGAGAACACTGAAGCTTTCTTT.